This entry lists 9 T cell receptor beta chains sequenced from one sample in a study of response to subunit inactivated influenza vaccine. MiXCR, applied by TCRdb to the RT-PCR reads, yields one record per CDR3 protein. The table includes 590,000 or so distinct CDR3 sequences, about 14% detected once. The specimen was PBMCs from blood, collected roughly 2 weeks before vaccination. These receptors were collected from a man aged 45 to 65 who received an inactivated influenza vaccine.

This clonotype was seen more than once but under ten times. The V call is TRBV28, the J call TRBJ2-3; 10 bases map to TRBD2. Unmatched junction bases numbered 9, after V lost 7 bases and J lost 2 bases. Per germline, CDR1 MDHEN and CDR2 SYDVKM. This CDR3 has 16 amino acids. CDR3 nucleotides: TGTGCCAGCACCCTCGGACTAGCGGCGATCACAGATACGCAGTATTTT. Translating gives CASTLGLAAITDTQYF.

This clonotype was recorded once. The chain is built from TRBV5-1 and TRBJ2-6, with unresolved D. This CDR3 has 17 amino acids. CDR1 is SGHRS and CDR2 is YFSETQ in the germline V gene. V was clipped by 5 bases and J by 0 bases, with 15 bases between them. As DNA, the CDR3 is TGCGCCAGCAGGCACCCCCAGACTCGCTCTGGGGCCAACGTCCTGACTTTC. As protein: CASRHPQTRSGANVLTF.

This clonotype was counted between two and nine times. The genes are TRBV30 and TRBJ2-3; D is unresolved. The V gene lost 0 bases and the J gene lost 9 bases, with 4 bases spanning the gap. Germline CDR1 is GTSNPN and CDR2 is SVGIG (reference sequence). The CDR3 is 10 residues long. CDR3 residues: CAWSVGTQYF. The CDR3 region has the DNA TGTGCCTGGAGTGTAGGAACGCAGTATTTT.

The chain uses TRBV6-1 and TRBJ1-1; no clear D gene. This CDR3 comprises 13 residues. Trimming left V 2 bases short and J 1 base short, with 5 bases between. Germline lookup yields CDR1 MNHNS and CDR2 SASEGT. CDR3 bases: TGTGCCAGCAGTGAACTCTGGAACACTGAAGCTTTCTTT. Encoded protein: CASSELWNTEAFF.

This clonotype was seen a handful of times. The chain links TRBV27 to TRBJ2-2; D may correspond to TRBD1 or TRBD2 (5 bases each). The V end lost 3 bases, the J end lost 4 bases, and 9 bases lay between the germline ends. The CDR3 sequence is 14 residues long. CDR1 is MNHEY and CDR2 is SMNVEV in the germline V gene (reference sequence). Here the CDR3 reads CASSLGPRTGELFF. The CDR3 coding sequence is TGTGCCAGCAGTTTGGGACCCCGCACCGGGGAGCTGTTTTTT.

This clonotype was seen a few times. The rearrangement joins TRBV20-1 to TRBJ1-2, with 8 bases matching TRBD1. CDR3 length equals 12 residues. Germline CDR1 reads DFQATT; CDR2 reads SNEGSKA (reference sequence). The ends lost 6 bases at V and 5 bases at J; junction bases unmatched: 5. The DNA of the CDR3 is TGCAGTGCGGCCCGGACAGGGTATGGCTACACCTTC. It encodes CSAARTGYGYTF.

The chain employs TRBV4-1 and TRBJ1-1; D might be TRBD1 (6 bases). V shed 2 bases and J shed 6 bases, with 13 bases lying between them. The CDR3 is 14 residues long. Germline assignment: CDR1 MGHRA and CDR2 YSYEKL. CDR3 in amino acids: CASSQNQQGPEAFF. CDR3 DNA: TGCGCCAGCAGCCAAAATCAACAGGGACCTGAAGCTTTCTTT.

This clonotype was observed a handful of times. The V call is TRBV10-3, the J call TRBJ2-2; the match to TRBD1 covers 9 bases. This CDR3 contains 15 residues. Germline V CDR1 and CDR2: ENHRY, SYGVKD. The ends lost 6 bases at V and 6 bases at J; junction bases unmatched: 8. The CDR3 sequence: CAISTGQGLSGELFF. CDR3 sequence (DNA): TGTGCCATCAGCACGGGACAGGGTTTATCCGGGGAGCTGTTTTTT.

J is TRBJ2-1 and V is TRBV11-2, with TRBD2 identical over 13 bases. After removal of 4 bases from V and 4 bases from J, the junction contained 16 bases not matched to a gene. This CDR3 is 20 amino acids long. Germline-derived CDR1 and CDR2 are SGHAT and FQNNGV. The CDR3 is CASSSQLAGGTLGLYNEQFF. DNA for the CDR3: TGTGCCAGCAGCTCACAACTAGCGGGGGGGACCCTCGGCTTATACAATGAGCAGTTCTTC.